The 6 T cell receptor beta chains below come from one sample, sequenced in a study of tumor-infiltrating lymphocytes in primary liver carcinoma (dated by TCRdb to 2017 to 2019). Blood RNA was extracted from unsorted whole blood using TRIzol reagent, and germline DNA was obtained with the DNeasy Blood & Tissue kit. TCRdb shows the sequencer as Illumina HiSeq 2500. TCRbeta-specific cDNA was reverse-transcribed from about 500 ng total RNA using a constant-region primer and ProtoScript II reverse transcriptase. The TCRbeta libraries were prepared through three rounds of nested multiplex PCR following a slightly modified ARM-PCR procedure. The first two PCR rounds used multiplex TRBV1-TRBV30 forward primers with a Cbeta reverse primer, each for 10 cycles. TCRdb cleaned the public reads at Q25 with fastp, built clones with MiXCR and kept in-frame beta chains. Rows matching on CDR3 protein sequence are summarized as one entry with the most common DNA and genes. This sample comprises over 250,000 distinct CDR3 sequences, approximately 54% of them detected only once. The ten largest clones add up to around 15% of the sample.

Sequencing input: peripheral blood. The source is a woman in her twenties or thirties with primary liver carcinoma and hepatitis B virus infection.

This clonotype was recorded once. Compared with germline, one end of the junction differs, possibly owing to a read error. J is TRBJ1-6 and V is TRBV4-2; D call uncertain. This CDR3 has 13 residues. CDR1 LGHNA and CDR2 YNFKEQ come from the germline V gene. For the CDR3, the DNA is TGTACCAGCAGTCAAGAGAACACGGCCGTCCTCCACTTT. Encoded protein: CTSSQENTAVLHF.

This clonotype occurred a few times. This chain's CDR3 is CASSPPLAGEDTQYF. DNA of the CDR3: TGTGCCAGCTCACCACCGCTAGCGGGGGAGGATACGCAGTATTTT. J is TRBJ2-3 and V is TRBV18, with 10 nucleotides matching TRBD2. Germline trimming cut 0 bases from V and 6 bases from J; bases unmatched to any gene: 3. Germline values: CDR1 KGHSH, CDR2 LQKENI. This CDR3 region has 15 residues.

There are many counts of this clonotype. J is TRBJ2-4 and V is TRBV4-2; D remains ambiguous. V lost 1 base, J lost 8 bases, and 9 bases lay in between. Germline CDR1 and CDR2: LGHNA and YNFKEQ. The CDR3 consists of 13 residues. The CDR3 coding sequence is TGTGCCAGCAGCCAAGGCCAGCAGGACATTCAGTACTTC. The encoded protein is CASSQGQQDIQYF.

This clonotype was counted a single time. This may stem from a read error, because a much larger clone lies one nucleotide away. The J gene is TRBJ2-5, the V gene TRBV29-1; a weak D match, TRBD2 (6 bases). The V end was cut by 4 bases, the J end by 2 bases, with 17 bases between. The CDR3 has 15 residues. The V gene's germline CDR1 is SQVTM and CDR2 ANQGSEA. CDR3 sequence reads: CSVGGTVRVQETQYF. The CDR3 bases are TGCAGCGTTGGCGGGACGGTGCGGGTACAAGAGACCCAGTACTTC.

The V gene is TRBV5-6, the J gene TRBJ2-5; a weak D match, TRBD1 (6 bases). Trimming stripped 2 bases from V and 5 bases from J, with 13 bases between. CDR3 size: 14 residues. The germline V gene has CDR1 SGHDT and CDR2 YYEEEE. The CDR3 spells CASSLQGTIETQYF. The DNA of the CDR3 is TGTGCCAGCAGCTTACAGGGTACGATCGAGACCCAGTACTTC.

This clonotype was counted once. The rearrangement links TRBV12-3 or TRBV12-4 to TRBJ1-1, with TRBD1 matching 10 bases. CDR3 length equals 16 residues. V lost 5 bases to trimming and J lost 5 bases; unmatched junction nucleotides: 11. This chain's CDR3 is CASSVRLGQGRTEAFF. As DNA, the CDR3 is TGTGCCAGCAGTGTAAGGTTGGGACAGGGGAGAACTGAAGCTTTCTTT.